This TCR beta chain was identified in a study of cytotoxic CD8 clonotypes in ibrutinib-treated CLL. Clones were sequenced by immunoSEQ multiplex PCR, and TCRdb holds only the in-frame ones, with some missing. The sample consists of about 45,000 clones, over 60% of them appearing once. This clone was detected many times. Here the sequenced sample was PBMCs, taken after 24 months of ibrutinib treatment. This clonotype was sampled from a human donor with chronic lymphocytic leukemia.

The CDR3 DNA follows: TGTGCCAGCAGTTTAAGGGACAGCTACTATGGCTACACCTTC. Translated, it gives CASSLRDSYYGYTF. J is TRBJ1-2 and V is TRBV27; TRBD1 aligns across 7 bases. In germline, CDR1 is MNHEY, CDR2 SMNVEV (reference sequence). This CDR3 contains 14 residues. V was pared by 2 bases and J by 3 bases, with 3 bases of the junction left unmatched.